The rows below give T cell receptor beta chains drawn from one sample of a study of T-cell memory formation after mild COVID-19. From the 5' RACE reads, TCRdb called clonotypes with MiXCR, one entry per CDR3 protein. Of under 300,000 distinct CDR3 sequences listed, less than 20% are singletons. Material for sequencing was PBMCs or a T cell subset sorted from them (not recorded which). These receptors were taken from a man aged 18 to 30 who had mild COVID-19 (a few samples of this study predate the infection). Cell type and time point are not known. Both conserved end residues are part of each CDR3. A D gene is named only where the DNA matches it firmly.

- TRBV6-2/TRBV6-3 CASSYGQGTEAFF
TRBD1 TRBV18 CASSRGQGQYSNQPQHF
TRBD2 TRBV7-9 CASSLRLAAETQYF
- TRBV6-6 CASSPWGANYGYTF
- TRBV5-1 CASSFQGGVDTGELFF
- TRBV29-1 CSVGNSLNTEAFF
- TRBV15 CATSGKEAGELFF
TRBD1 TRBV14 CASSRLQGKETQYF
- TRBV12-3/TRBV12-4 CASSLGFALGNTEAFF
- TRBV20-1 CSASGAITDTQYF
TRBD1 TRBV7-2 CASSAGQGVHNEQFF
- TRBV20-1 CSARIENTIYF
- TRBV18 CASSVRGRGGNQPQHF
TRBD1 TRBV18 CASSPDWTGGTEAFF
- TRBV29-1 CSAQQGQGTEAFF
TRBD1 TRBV6-2/TRBV6-3 CASRGTGQVGPEAFF
TRBD1 TRBV5-8 CASTRQGNTEAFF
- TRBV5-5 CASSWQGVGANVLTF
- TRBV7-2 CASSPGAAETQYF
- TRBV20-1 CSARVPDRSDEQYF
- TRBV12-3/TRBV12-4 CASSGRTSRWETQYF
- TRBV9 CASSVGSGTDTQYF
- TRBV7-3 CASSLGGDDEQFF
- TRBV9 CASSRSGWDTEAFF
- TRBV7-6 CASSLDEWGLETQYF
- TRBV3-1 CASRTRRGGKETQYF
- TRBV18 CASSYDQETQYF
- TRBV4-2 CASSQEIGDQPQHF
- TRBV9 CASSVEGGIGTDTQYF
TRBD1 TRBV5-1 CASSATGTGITDTQYF
TRBD1 TRBV6-6 CASSKWDSNYGYTF
- TRBV25-1 CASSESHLRGYTF
TRBD1 TRBV5-8 CASNPGRGYGYTF
TRBD2 TRBV6-1 CASSGGLGVREQFF
TRBD1 TRBV7-3 CASSSTGVPDTQYF
TRBD1 TRBV28 CASSLTGVGNSPLHF
- TRBV12-3/TRBV12-4 CASSFAGRAHEQYF
TRBD2 TRBV3-1 CASSALLAGAPYEQYF
- TRBV7-9 CASSLDGGAEAFF
TRBD1 TRBV7-2 CASSWTGPTYNEQFF
TRBD2 TRBV3-1 CASSQGSGGPSPGEQFF
TRBD1 TRBV5-1 CASSPGTGGFYEQYF
TRBD1 TRBV27 CASSSKGYDRGVDEQFF
- TRBV11-2 CASSPVGETGEQFF
TRBD2 TRBV6-5 CASSEAGGRSNEQFF
TRBD2 TRBV7-6 CASSIRTSGGSYEQYF
- TRBV28 CASSLSEGEAFF
- TRBV5-1 CASSLLNTQYF
- TRBV7-2 CASSFGRGQHTGELFF
TRBD1 TRBV5-6 CASSSTGEETQYF
- TRBV7-6 CASSGGREAFF
- TRBV6-6 CASRPGPTYEQYF
TRBD1 TRBV28 CASTRWDRGYNEQFF
TRBD1 TRBV25-1 CASSDRDRGSRETQYF
- TRBV4-1 CASSQDIRDGNTEAFF